The 10 T cell receptor beta chains below all came from one sample that was sequenced in a study of T cells in localized non-small cell lung cancer. The data were produced by immunoSEQ multiplex PCR, yet TCRdb's version contains in-frame clones alone and is incomplete. Among 30,000 or so clones listed, roughly 90% were seen once. The material was peripheral blood mononuclear cells, obtained before any cancer treatment. Source of these receptors: a woman aged 40 to 75 with stage III lung adenocarcinoma.

This clone was picked up a small number of times. This rearrangement joins TRBV6-6 to TRBJ2-7; 8 bases align to TRBD1. Germline CDR1 and CDR2: MNHNY and SVGAGI (reference sequence). The CDR3 loop spans 15 amino acids. V lost 0 bases, J lost 6 bases, and 7 bases stayed unmatched. CDR3: CASSYSSQGAGEQYF. In nucleotides, the CDR3 is TGTGCCAGCAGTTACTCGAGTCAGGGGGCGGGCGAGCAGTACTTC.

This clone was counted once. The chain carries TRBV27 and TRBJ1-1, with a tentative D call TRBD1 (5 bases). Germline CDR1 reads MNHEY; CDR2 reads SMNVEV (reference sequence). The CDR3 runs 14 residues. The CDR3 sequence is CGTPGRGWNTEAFF. DNA of the CDR3: TGTGGGACGCCCGGGCGGGGCTGGAACACTGAAGCTTTCTTT.

V gene TRBV4-2 combines with J gene TRBJ2-1; 13 nucleotides match TRBD2. This CDR3 contains 19 residues. From germline, CDR1 is LGHNA and CDR2 YNFKEQ. Trimming took 6 bases from V and 9 from J; bases not matched to a gene: 20. The CDR3 DNA reads TGTGCCAGCAGTCGTAGGACCGGGACTAGCGGGGAGAAACCCCCTGAGCAGTTCTTC. The encoded protein is CASSRRTGTSGEKPPEQFF.

The genes are TRBV27 and TRBJ2-7; D gene unclear. Germline loops: CDR1 MNHEY, CDR2 SMNVEV (reference sequence). This CDR3 is built from 14 residues. V was clipped by 2 bases and J by 3 bases, with 11 bases between them. The CDR3 DNA reads TGTGCCAGCAGTTTAACCGGAACAAACTACGAGCAGTACTTC. As protein: CASSLTGTNYEQYF.

J is TRBJ2-2 and V is TRBV7-2; perhaps TRBD2 as D (7 bases). Looked up from germline, CDR1 is SGHTA and CDR2 is FQGNSA. This CDR3 is 15 amino acids long. The V and J ends lost 4 bases and 3 bases respectively, with 12 bases between them. The CDR3 DNA sequence: TGTGCCAGCAGCTGGACGGGGGGCGACACCGGGGAGCTGTTTTTT. Translated, it gives CASSWTGGDTGELFF.

V and J are TRBV7-3 and TRBJ2-3; TRBD2 aligns across 8 bases. Germline V lookup: CDR1 SGHTA, CDR2 FQGTGA. The V segment lost 5 bases and the J segment 6 bases; nucleotides outside the gene matches: 13. The CDR3 loop spans 16 amino acids. DNA of the CDR3: TGTGCCAGCAGCGACCCCGGACTAGCCGGAGGGGATACGCAGTATTTT. It specifies CASSDPGLAGGDTQYF.

This sequence joins TRBV19 and TRBJ1-1, with 7 bases fitting TRBD1. This CDR3 is built from 14 residues. V gave up 5 bases and J gave up 3 bases; unmatched junction bases: 6. Germline V gives CDR1 LNHDA, CDR2 SQIVND (reference sequence). The CDR3 bases are TGTGCCAGTAGTCCTAGACAGGGTCACACTGAAGCTTTCTTT. Translation gives CASSPRQGHTEAFF.

This clone was seen a few times. The CDR3 spells CASSFKAPYGYTF. CDR3 bases: TGTGCCAGCAGTTTCAAGGCACCCTATGGCTACACCTTC. This chain joins TRBV6-5 and TRBJ1-2; D is unresolved. The germline gives CDR1 MNHEY, CDR2 SVGAGI. The CDR3 length is 13 residues. V dropped 4 bases and J dropped 4 bases, with 10 bases sitting between them.

The chain couples TRBV6-1 to TRBJ1-4; 7 bases map to TRBD1. This CDR3 comprises 14 residues. V dropped 4 bases and J dropped 5; count of bases not matched to a gene: 4. The germline gives CDR1 MNHNS, CDR2 SASEGT. CDR3 region: CASSGDRSNEKLFF. Here the CDR3 DNA reads TGTGCCAGCAGTGGGGACAGATCAAATGAAAAACTGTTTTTT.

The chain employs TRBV21-1 and TRBJ1-3; the table's D call, TRBD1, was not checked against the DNA. TRBV21-1 is an annotated pseudogene. This CDR3 contains 18 residues. The CDR3, as DNA: TGTGCCAGCAGCAAAGGACAGTCCTGCAACCGCTCTGGAAACACCATATATTTT. Residues: CASSKGQSCNRSGNTIYF.